Below, 9 T cell receptor beta chains from the same sample are listed, as sequenced in a study of cytomegalovirus exposure and HLA in healthy donors. Use of 60 Vbeta and 13 Jbeta primers characterized the PCR. The protocol was immunoSEQ multiplex PCR, while the TCRdb copy is restricted to in-frame clones and leaves out a portion. The sample lists about 120,000 clones, about three quarters occurring once. Material: PBMCs. The receptors shown here come from a woman aged 40-49 years in good health and CMV-seropositive.

V usage is TRBV6-5 and J usage is TRBJ2-7, with 9 bases aligning to TRBD1. V dropped 4 bases and J dropped 5; count of bases not matched to a gene: 9. Germline values: CDR1 MNHEY, CDR2 SVGAGI. The CDR3 sequence is 15 residues long. The CDR3 DNA reads TGTGCCAGCAGTTCCCCTGGACAGGGGCGAAACGAGCAGTACTTC. Translating it yields CASSSPGQGRNEQYF.

The chain combines TRBV4-1 with TRBJ1-6, with 7 bases identical to TRBD1. This CDR3 has 15 amino acids. The V gene's germline CDR1 is MGHRA and CDR2 YSYEKL. Trimming cost V 3 bases and J 7 bases; bases outside gene matches: 6. The DNA of the CDR3 is TGCGCCAGCAGCCAGTCGGGACAGATCAATTCACCCCTCCACTTT. Translated: CASSQSGQINSPLHF.

This clone was picked up one time. The gene calls are TRBV18 and TRBJ2-1; 11 positions match TRBD2. The CDR3 covers 16 residues. Unmatched junction bases numbered 8, after V lost 3 bases and J lost 7 bases. Germline values: CDR1 KGHSH, CDR2 LQKENI. The DNA of the CDR3 is TGTGCCAGCTCACCCATTTCTAGCGGGGGGAAAAATGAGCAGTTCTTC. The encoded protein is CASSPISSGGKNEQFF.

This clone has just a few counts. The chain is built from TRBV29-1 and TRBJ1-2; D ambiguous. Germline values: CDR1 SQVTM, CDR2 ANQGSEA. Trimming took off 0 bases at V and 4 bases at J, with 12 bases between the two ends. This CDR3 is 14 amino acids long. The CDR3 sequence: CSVEDRRVGYGYTF. CDR3 nucleotides: TGCAGCGTTGAAGATCGGAGGGTCGGCTATGGCTACACCTTC. The variable domain in full, with the rest retrieved from reference TRBV29-1 and TRBJ1-2, is SAVISQKPSRDICQRGTSLTIQCQVDSQVTMMFWYRQQPGQSLTLIATANQGSEATYESGFVIDKFPISRPNLTFSTLTVSNMSPEDSSIYLCSVEDRRVGYGYTFGSGTRLTVV.

The CDR3 loop is CASSVRQGGTYEQYF. The CDR3 bases are TGTGCCAGCAGCGTCCGACAGGGGGGCACCTACGAGCAGTACTTC. The genes are TRBV9 and TRBJ2-7; 9 nucleotides align to TRBD1. The CDR3 loop spans 15 amino acids. CDR1 and CDR2 from the germline V gene are SGDLS and YYNGEE. J lost 2 bases, V lost 2 bases, and 5 bases had no gene match.

The chain employs TRBV5-6 and TRBJ2-5; 7 bases are shared with TRBD1. The V gene end was trimmed by 2 bases and the J gene end by 4 bases; junction bases not matched to a gene: 5. CDR1 and CDR2 from the germline V gene are SGHDT and YYEEEE. The CDR3 contains 14 residues. The CDR3 region is CASSFGTVGETQYF. The CDR3 DNA follows: TGTGCCAGCAGCTTTGGGACAGTCGGAGAGACCCAGTACTTC.

The sample holds a few counts of this clone. Here the CDR3 reads CASSLPPTRSGNTIYF. Here the CDR3 DNA reads TGTGCCAGCAGCCTACCTCCGACACGCTCTGGAAACACCATATATTTT. This chain joins TRBV5-6 and TRBJ1-3; D gene ambiguous. V lost 4 bases, J lost 0 bases, and 14 bases lay in between. This CDR3 region has 16 residues. Germline V gene sequence: CDR1 SGHDT, CDR2 YYEEEE.

The V call is TRBV2, the J call TRBJ1-1; TRBD1 aligns across 8 bases. Germline CDR1 is SNHLY and CDR2 is FYNNEI. This CDR3 has 13 amino acids. Trimming removed 7 bases from V and 4 bases from J; junction bases left unmatched: 5. CDR3 region: CASILTGATEAFF. CDR3 DNA sequence: TGTGCCAGCATTTTGACAGGGGCCACTGAAGCTTTCTTT.

The V and J genes are TRBV18 and TRBJ1-1; D not certain. CDR1 KGHSH and CDR2 LQKENI come from the germline V gene. Trimming removed 1 base at V and 3 bases at J, with 9 bases between. The CDR3 sequence is 14 residues long. The chain's CDR3 is CASSPQGGYTEAFF. In nucleotides, the CDR3 is TGTGCCAGCTCACCACAGGGAGGGTACACTGAAGCTTTCTTT.